The 11 T cell receptor beta chains listed next were all sequenced from one sample in a study of OX40 agonist ivuxolimab in advanced cancers. Measured with immunoSEQ multiplex PCR; TCRdb has only the in-frame clones, and not every one. The profile shows about 79,000 clones, roughly 80% of them singletons. The specimen comprised CD4+ or CD8+ T cells sorted from blood, sampled in a trial of the OX40 agonist ivuxolimab. These TCRs come from an adult with an advanced solid tumor such as melanoma, head and neck, liver or kidney cancer.

The chain combines TRBV18 with TRBJ1-2; perhaps TRBD1 as D (5 bases). V lost 4 bases, J lost 4 bases, and 16 bases lay in between. CDR3 size: 15 residues. In germline, CDR1 is KGHSH, CDR2 LQKENI. CDR3 coding DNA: TGTGCCAGCTCACTACAGGACGGACGTAGCTATGGCTACACCTTC. This sequence encodes CASSLQDGRSYGYTF.

V usage is TRBV11-3 and J usage is TRBJ2-3; D may correspond to TRBD1 or TRBD2 (5 bases each). The V end lost 4 bases, the J end lost 5 bases, and 10 bases lay between the germline ends. The CDR3 extends over 13 amino acids. Per germline, CDR1 SGHNT and CDR2 YENEEA. CDR3 protein: CASSYGGRDTQYF. The CDR3 DNA follows: TGTGCCAGCAGCTATGGGGGTCGAGATACGCAGTATTTT.

This chain joins TRBV7-3 and TRBJ2-2; no reliable D call. V was cut by 1 base and J by 2 bases, with 8 bases left in between. Germline V gene data show CDR1 as SGHTA and CDR2 as FQGTGA. The CDR3 sequence is 15 residues long. CDR3 nucleotide sequence: TGTGCCAGCAGCTTAAACTCGGGTAACACCGGGGAGCTGTTTTTT. The encoded protein is CASSLNSGNTGELFF.

The chain carries TRBV4-1 and TRBJ2-1; 7 nucleotides match TRBD1. CDR1 MGHRA and CDR2 YSYEKL come from the germline V gene. V lost 2 bases and J lost 4; bases outside the gene matches: 8. This CDR3 has 16 amino acids. CDR3 nucleotide sequence: TGCGCCAGCAGCCAACCCACAGGGGTATCGTACAATGAGCAGTTCTTC. It codes for CASSQPTGVSYNEQFF.

This clone came up a few times. This chain connects TRBV18 to TRBJ1-2; TRBD1 aligns across 8 bases. CDR3 length equals 13 residues. Germline trimming cut 5 bases from V and 7 bases from J; bases unmatched to any gene: 6. CDR1 and CDR2 (germline): KGHSH, LQKENI. Here the CDR3 DNA reads TGTGCCAGCTCAGGCCAGGGGGCGTTTGGCTACACCTTC. It encodes CASSGQGAFGYTF.

The gene calls are TRBV7-9 and TRBJ2-5, with D possibly matching TRBD2 (6 bases). Germline loops: CDR1 SEHNR, CDR2 FQNEAQ (reference sequence). V dropped 3 bases and J dropped 4 bases, with 15 bases sitting between them. This CDR3 spans 15 amino acids. The CDR3 protein is CASSFETGLRETQYF. The CDR3 DNA reads as TGTGCCAGCAGCTTTGAAACGGGACTCCGAGAGACCCAGTACTTC.

The CDR3 bases are TGTGCCAGCAGTGTGGTCGGGGAGCTGTTTTTT. Translation gives CASSVVGELFF. The V call is TRBV25-1, the J call TRBJ2-2; unclear D gene. This CDR3 is 11 amino acids long. CDR1 MGHDK and CDR2 SYGVNS come from the germline V gene. Between the trimmed V and J ends, which lost 4 bases and 7 bases, there was a span of 4 bases. Supplemented by reference TRBV25-1 and TRBJ2-2, the full variable domain reads EADIYQTPRYLVIGTGKKITLECSQTMGHDKMYWYQQDPGMELHLIHYSYGVNSTEKGDLSSESTVSRIRTEHFPLTLESARPSHTSQYLCASSVVGELFFGEGSRLTVL.

The V and J genes are TRBV5-1 and TRBJ1-3, with D unresolved. This CDR3 comprises 16 residues. V gave up 0 bases and J gave up 9 bases, with 19 bases separating them. From germline, CDR1 is SGHRS and CDR2 YFSETQ. The CDR3 DNA follows: TGCGCCAGCAGCTTGGAGGGCAGGTTGGAAGAGGGCACCATATATTTT. Translation gives CASSLEGRLEEGTIYF.

The chain combines TRBV21-1 with TRBJ1-4. TRBV21-1 is recorded as a pseudogene. This CDR3 is 19 amino acids long. CDR3 sequence: CASSKVGSSSEFINEKLFF. CDR3 bases: TGTGCCAGCAGCAAAGTTGGCTCCTCTTCAGAGTTCATTAATGAAAAACTGTTTTTT.

The table lists this clone with a few counts. The gene calls are TRBV6-6 and TRBJ1-5, with TRBD1 matching 7 bases. V gave up 11 bases and J gave up 4 bases; unmatched junction bases: 8. CDR1 MNHNY and CDR2 SVGAGI come from the germline V gene (reference sequence). This CDR3 has 13 amino acids. In DNA, the CDR3 is TGTGCCGGTGGGGACAGCCGAAATCAGCCCCAGCATTTT. Translation: CAGGDSRNQPQHF.

The V call is TRBV4-1, the J call TRBJ1-3, with 7 bases fitting TRBD1. This CDR3 has 18 amino acids. The junction had 9 bases not matched to a gene; V was cut back by 1 base and J by 0 bases. Looked up from germline, CDR1 is MGHRA and CDR2 is YSYEKL. CDR3: CASSQASGQPNSGNTIYF. Here the CDR3 DNA reads TGCGCCAGCAGCCAAGCTTCGGGACAGCCTAACTCTGGAAACACCATATATTTT.